These T cell receptor beta chains were read from a single sample in a study of blood T cell repertoires in COVID-19. Profiling relied on immunoSEQ multiplex PCR, and the TCRdb table lists in-frame clones only, not all of them. The sample has some 210,000 clones, 92% seen once. The sample consisted of peripheral blood. The source of these receptors is a man aged 60-69 years with COVID-19, enrolled during active disease. The CDR3 runs from the conserved cysteine through the conserved F or W. The order of the fields is V gene, clone size, D gene, J gene, CDR3 DNA, CDR3 protein. A D gene is named only where the DNA matches it firmly. Rows may omit the clone size; those that give it use once, few, many or a size class.

TRBV5-1	NA	TRBD1	TRBJ1-1	TGCGCCAGCAGCCGGGGGACAGGGCTTTTGAACACTGAAGCTTTCTTT	CASSRGTGLLNTEAFF
TRBV5-6	NA	TRBD2	TRBJ2-3	TGTGCCAGCTATGCCCTAGCGGGAGTTACAGATACGCAGTATTTT	CASYALAGVTDTQYF
TRBV18	NA	NA	TRBJ2-1	TGTGCCAGCTCACTCCGGGACTTCTCCTACAATGAGCAGTTCTTC	CASSLRDFSYNEQFF
TRBV6-5	NA	NA	TRBJ1-3	TGTGCCAGCGGCAGGGACTCCGGGTCTGGAAACACCATATATTTT	CASGRDSGSGNTIYF
TRBV27	NA	NA	TRBJ1-2	TGTGCCTCACAGGGCTCTAACTATGGCTACACCTTC	CASQGSNYGYTF
TRBV5-1	NA	NA	TRBJ1-1	TGCGCCAGCAGCTCCCAACCGGGAGATGTGGACACTGAAGCTTTCTTT	CASSSQPGDVDTEAFF
TRBV4-2	NA	TRBD2	TRBJ2-1	TGTGCCAGCAGCCAGCTAGCGGGAGGGCCGACGGGTGAGCAGTTCTTC	CASSQLAGGPTGEQFF
TRBV19	NA	TRBD1	TRBJ1-5	TGTGCCAGATCCGGGACAGGGGGCCGGTGTGGCAATCAGCCCCAGCATTTT	CARSGTGGRCGNQPQHF
TRBV5-1	NA	NA	TRBJ2-6	TGCGCCAGCAGCGGACAGACCTCTGGGGCCAACGTCCTGACTTTC	CASSGQTSGANVLTF
TRBV7-3	NA	TRBD1	TRBJ1-2	TGTGCCAGCCCTAGAGGGGGCTGTGGCTACACCTTC	CASPRGGCGYTF
TRBV9	NA	TRBD1	TRBJ1-2	TGTGCCAGCAGCGCTATCAGGGGGAACTATGGCTACACCTTC	CASSAIRGNYGYTF
TRBV4-2	once	NA	TRBJ1-4	TGTGCCAGCAGCCAAGGATTTCGGGAGAATGAAAAACTGTTTTTT	CASSQGFRENEKLFF
TRBV11-2	NA	TRBD1	TRBJ2-7	TGTGCCAGCAGCTTAGCACTCAAGGGGGCCGACGAGCAGTACTTC	CASSLALKGADEQYF
TRBV19	NA	TRBD1	TRBJ1-5	TGTGCCAGTGGCACAGGGGGCATAGTCAATCAGCCCCAGCATTTT	CASGTGGIVNQPQHF
TRBV4-1	NA	TRBD1	TRBJ1-4	TGCGCCAGCAGCCAAGAAAGTACCGCACCCGCCGGGACAGAACTGTTTTTT	CASSQESTAPAGTELFF
TRBV15	NA	NA	TRBJ1-1	TGTGCCACCAGCAGAGTGGTTAGTCCTGAAGCTTTCTTT	CATSRVVSPEAFF
TRBV2	NA	NA	TRBJ1-1	TGTGCCAGCACCAGGGGCGGGCAGGCCCTGAACACTGAAGCTTTCTTT	CASTRGGQALNTEAFF
TRBV4-1	NA	NA	TRBJ2-1	TGCGCCAGCAGCCCAGAGACACAGGGCAATGAGCAGTTCTTC	CASSPETQGNEQFF
TRBV5-1	NA	TRBD1	TRBJ2-1	TGCGCCAGCAGCTTGGGCGGGACAGGGACCAATGAGCAGTTCTTC	CASSLGGTGTNEQFF
TRBV3-1/TRBV3-2	NA	TRBD2	TRBJ2-1	TGTGCCAGCAGCCCGGGACTAGCGGGGGCATACAATGAGCAGTTCTTC	CASSPGLAGAYNEQFF
TRBV28	NA	NA	TRBJ2-7	TGTGCCAGCAGTTTGACATCTATAACCTACGAGCAGTACTTC	CASSLTSITYEQYF
TRBV3-1/TRBV3-2	few	NA	TRBJ1-3	TGTGCCAGCAGTCTTAACGCGGGGGGCTATATGAGGAACACCATATATTTT	CASSLNAGGYMRNTIYF
TRBV16	NA	NA	TRBJ1-3	TGTGCCAGCAGCCATTTGACACGTGACAGGCTCTCTGGAAACACCATATATTTT	CASSHLTRDRLSGNTIYF
TRBV6-5	once	TRBD1	TRBJ1-6	TGTGCCAGCAGTTTTTCAGGACAGGGGTATAATTCACCCCTCCACTTT	CASSFSGQGYNSPLHF
TRBV15	NA	NA	TRBJ1-2	TGTGCCACCAGCATACCTGAGAACTATGGCTACACCTTC	CATSIPENYGYTF
TRBV27	NA	NA	TRBJ2-7	TGTGCCAGCACCCTTCGACAGGGAGGAGAGCAGTACTTC	CASTLRQGGEQYF
TRBV3-1/TRBV3-2	NA	NA	TRBJ1-1	TGTGCCAGCAGCCGGGGGGACGGGAACACTGAAGCTTTCTTT	CASSRGDGNTEAFF
TRBV14	NA	NA	TRBJ1-6	TGTGCCAGCAGCCCTTTGGCTGGGCCCAAACCATCACCCCTCCACTTT	CASSPLAGPKPSPLHF
TRBV7-3	NA	NA	TRBJ1-1	TGTGCCAGCAGCTTAACCCACGGCGGGAACACTGAAGCTTTCTTT	CASSLTHGGNTEAFF
TRBV7-2	NA	NA	TRBJ1-1	TGTGCCAGCAGCTCTAGCCCATACACTGAAGCTTTCTTT	CASSSSPYTEAFF
TRBV29-1	NA	NA	TRBJ1-4	TGCAGCGTTGAGAGGGGAGGGGCCAAGGAAAAACTGTTTTTT	CSVERGGAKEKLFF
TRBV7-9	NA	TRBD1	TRBJ1-1	TGTGCCAGCAGCTTAGTGCAGGGGGCTGGCACTGAAGCTTTCTTT	CASSLVQGAGTEAFF
TRBV5-1	NA	NA	TRBJ1-4	TGCGCCAGCAGCTTGGAGCGGGGGCCGTATGAAAAACTGTTTTTT	CASSLERGPYEKLFF
TRBV19	NA	NA	TRBJ2-2	TGTGCCAGTAGGGGCAGGGTCACCGGGGAGCTGTTTTTT	CASRGRVTGELFF
TRBV27	NA	NA	TRBJ2-7	TGTGCCAGCAGCTTAAGGAGAGGGTTAGCCTACGAGCAGTACTTC	CASSLRRGLAYEQYF
TRBV9	NA	TRBD2	TRBJ2-2	TGTGCCAGCAGCGTAGTCGGGACTAGCGGTCCCGGGGAGCTGTTTTTT	CASSVVGTSGPGELFF
TRBV18	NA	NA	TRBJ2-5	TGTGCCAGCTCACTCTCCCGATCGGAAGAGACCCAGTACTTC	CASSLSRSEETQYF
TRBV5-8	NA	TRBD1	TRBJ1-2	TGTGCCAGCAGCTTGGAGACGGCAGGGGGTGACTATGGCTACACCTTC	CASSLETAGGDYGYTF
TRBV21-1	once	NA	TRBJ2-2	TGTGCCAGCAGCGACTTATGTCGGACTGAGTTTAACACCGGGGAGCTGTTTTTT	CASSDLCRTEFNTGELFF
TRBV18	NA	TRBD1	TRBJ2-2	TGTGCCAGCTCACCACAACCGGGACAGGGTTACACCGGGGAGCTGTTTTTT	CASSPQPGQGYTGELFF
TRBV28	NA	NA	TRBJ1-3	TGTGCCAGCACCACGTCAGGGTCTGGAAACACCATATATTTT	CASTTSGSGNTIYF
TRBV9	NA	TRBD2	TRBJ2-5	TGTGCCAGCAGCGTAAGTGGGCGGGGGGAACAAGAGACCCAGTACTTC	CASSVSGRGEQETQYF
TRBV5-1	NA	NA	TRBJ2-7	TGCGCCAGCAGCTCGGTCGGGGGCTACGAGCAGTACTTC	CASSSVGGYEQYF
TRBV2	NA	NA	TRBJ1-1	TGTGCCAGCAGTCGGGAGCGGGGGCGCGGGACTGAAGCTTTCTTT	CASSRERGRGTEAFF
TRBV7-6	once	TRBD2	TRBJ2-3	TGTGCCAGCAGCTTAGAGGGTGCGGGGGGGCGGAATACGCAGTATTTT	CASSLEGAGGRNTQYF
TRBV3-1/TRBV3-2	few	TRBD2	TRBJ2-2	TGTGCCAGCAGCCCCGAGCGGGGGGTCACCGGGGAGCTGTTTTTT	CASSPERGVTGELFF
TRBV19	few	TRBD2	TRBJ2-2	TGTGCCAGTAGTATGGCGGGGGTTAGGAACACCGGGGAGCTGTTTTTT	CASSMAGVRNTGELFF
TRBV27	NA	NA	TRBJ1-6	TGTGCCAGCAGTCCCGTCATGGGGCCCACTTATAATTCACCCCTCCACTTT	CASSPVMGPTYNSPLHF
TRBV18	once	TRBD2	TRBJ2-1	TGTGCCAGCTCAACGTCTCCTAGCGGGGGGGCAGGTCATGAGCAGTTCTTC	CASSTSPSGGAGHEQFF
TRBV7-9	NA	NA	TRBJ1-1	TGTGCCAGCAGCTTAAGCGGTACTGAAGCTTTCTTT	CASSLSGTEAFF
TRBV2	NA	NA	TRBJ1-3	TGTGCCAGCAGTGAACGGGGTTTTTCCGGAAACACCATATATTTT	CASSERGFSGNTIYF
TRBV2	NA	NA	TRBJ1-5	TGTGCCAGCTCAGGGGCGTATAGCAATCAGCCCCAGCATTTT	CASSGAYSNQPQHF
TRBV7-2	NA	TRBD2	TRBJ2-2	TGTGCCAGCAGCTTAGTTGGTAGCGGGGGGCCCGGCGGGGAGCTGTTTTTT	CASSLVGSGGPGGELFF